The 22 T cell receptor beta chains in this list originate from one sample, sequenced in a study of cytomegalovirus exposure and HLA in healthy donors. This PCR relied on a set of 60 Vbeta primers and 13 Jbeta primers. The repertoire was sequenced with immunoSEQ multiplex PCR; TCRdb's copy has only in-frame clones and lacks some. The sample gives 100,000 to 150,000 clones, over 70% of which show up once; approximately 9.1% is in the top ten. Sequenced sample: PBMCs. These receptors were obtained from a woman aged 45-65 years in good health and CMV-seropositive.

The chain has TRBV11-2 and TRBJ2-3, with 12 positions matching TRBD2. With V trimmed by 1 base and J by 3 bases, 2 bases remained unmatched. The CDR3 loop spans 16 amino acids. The germline gives CDR1 SGHAT, CDR2 FQNNGV. CDR3 amino acids: CASSLGLAGETDTQYF. CDR3 bases: TGTGCCAGCAGCTTAGGACTAGCGGGGGAAACAGATACGCAGTATTTT.

The J gene is TRBJ2-7, the V gene TRBV7-2; 11 bases map to TRBD1. The length of the CDR3 is 16 residues. Germline CDR1 SGHTA, CDR2 FQGNSA. The V gene end was trimmed by 3 bases and the J gene end by 2 bases; junction bases not matched to a gene: 6. CDR3 nucleotide sequence: TGTGCCAGCAGCTTGGTAGGACAGGGGGCTCCCTACGAGCAGTACTTC. Translated, it gives CASSLVGQGAPYEQYF.

The J gene is TRBJ2-3, the V gene TRBV6-5; D possibly corresponds to TRBD2 (5 bases). The V gene's germline CDR1 is MNHEY and CDR2 SVGAGI. This CDR3 spans 15 amino acids. Trimming left V 2 bases short and J 1 base short, with 10 bases between. DNA for the CDR3: TGTGCCAGCAGTTACGAGTTGCGGGGCACAGATACGCAGTATTTT. Translating it yields CASSYELRGTDTQYF.

The chain combines TRBV7-9 with TRBJ1-1; weak D call: TRBD1 (5 bases). CDR3 length: 14 amino acids. The germline gives CDR1 SEHNR, CDR2 FQNEAQ (reference sequence). V lost 1 base and J lost 5, with 11 bases in between. The CDR3 sequence: CASSLDRGGTEAFF. The CDR3 bases are TGTGCCAGCAGCTTAGATAGGGGTGGGACTGAAGCTTTCTTT.

In regard to this clone: Compared with germline, one end of the junction differs, possibly owing to a read error. This chain connects TRBV6-5 to TRBJ1-2, with D possibly matching TRBD1 (6 bases). The germline gives CDR1 MNHEY, CDR2 SVGAGI. This CDR3 has 14 amino acids. In nucleotides, the CDR3 is TGTGCCACCAGTGGCGGGGGCGCGGGCTATGGCTACACCTTC. Translated: CATSGGGAGYGYTF.

V is TRBV6-5 and J is TRBJ2-3, with 8 bases identical to TRBD1. This CDR3 is 15 amino acids long. V gave up 4 bases and J gave up 4 bases; unmatched junction bases: 7. The germline V gene encodes CDR1 MNHEY and CDR2 SVGAGI. In DNA, the CDR3 is TGTGCCAGCAGTTTACAAGGGACAGGCGCAGATACGCAGTATTTT. Translating it yields CASSLQGTGADTQYF.

The chain joins TRBV5-5 to TRBJ2-5; perhaps TRBD1 as D (7 bases). V was pared by 1 base and J by 5 bases, with 15 bases between. The CDR3 loop spans 15 amino acids. Germline assignment: CDR1 SGHKS and CDR2 YYEKEE (reference sequence). The CDR3 protein is CASSLSQGRWETQYF. For the CDR3, the DNA is TGTGCCAGCAGCTTGTCACAGGGGAGGTGGGAGACCCAGTACTTC.

This clone was seen only a few times. J is TRBJ1-4 and V is TRBV5-1, with 7 nucleotides matching TRBD1. J was trimmed by 4 bases and V by 4 bases; bases with no gene match: 4. CDR3 length equals 14 residues. CDR1 is SGHRS, CDR2 YFSETQ, per germline. The CDR3 DNA sequence: TGCGCCAGCAGCCAACAGGGGAGTAATGAAAAACTGTTTTTT. This gives the protein CASSQQGSNEKLFF.

The rearrangement links TRBV6-6 to TRBJ2-3; TRBD2 matches at 8 bases. The CDR3 is made up of 14 amino acids. J lost 3 bases, V lost 6 bases, and 5 bases had no gene match. Germline V lookup: CDR1 MNHNY, CDR2 SVGAGI (reference sequence). The CDR3 DNA follows: TGTGCCAGCAGCTCTGGACTAGCAACAGATACGCAGTATTTT. It encodes CASSSGLATDTQYF.

This sequence joins TRBV4-3 and TRBJ2-7; D perhaps matches TRBD1 (5 bases). V was trimmed by 0 bases and J by 2 bases, leaving 17 bases between them. Germline CDR1 LGHNA, CDR2 YSLEER. The CDR3 contains 17 residues. CDR3 in amino acids: CASSQERWGRAPYEQYF. The CDR3, as DNA: TGCGCCAGCAGCCAAGAACGATGGGGCAGGGCGCCCTACGAGCAGTACTTC.

The chain links TRBV15 to TRBJ2-5; a weak D match, TRBD2 (5 bases). The CDR3 is 13 residues long. V was cut by 3 bases and J by 1 base, with 6 bases left in between. Germline V gene sequence: CDR1 LNHNV, CDR2 YYDKDF (reference sequence). The CDR3 nucleotides are TGTGCCACCAGCAGGGACTTCCAAGAGACCCAGTACTTC. It codes for CATSRDFQETQYF.

This clone was picked up a small number of times. The chain is built from TRBV7-6 and TRBJ2-4; perhaps TRBD1 as D (6 bases). Trimming left V 1 base short and J 2 bases short, with 9 bases between. Per the germline V gene, CDR1 is SGHVS and CDR2 is FNYEAQ. The CDR3 contains 15 residues. The CDR3: CASSLGDTSKNIQYF. The CDR3 bases are TGTGCCAGCAGCTTAGGGGACACTTCCAAAAACATTCAGTACTTC.

The V and J genes are TRBV4-3 and TRBJ1-2; D is uncertain. The CDR3 covers 12 residues. V shed 4 bases and J shed 4 bases, with 7 bases lying between them. CDR1 and CDR2 from the germline V gene are LGHNA and YSLEER. The CDR3 protein is CASSRRGYGYTF. The CDR3 nucleotides read TGCGCCAGCAGCCGGCGCGGCTATGGCTACACCTTC.

The V and J genes are TRBV30 and TRBJ1-5, with 9 bases identical to TRBD1. From germline, CDR1 is GTSNPN and CDR2 SVGIG (reference sequence). The CDR3 has 15 amino acids. The junction had 6 bases not matched to a gene; V was cut back by 2 bases and J by 4 bases. The CDR3, as DNA: TGTGCCTGGAGTAAAGGGACAGGGACTAATCAGCCCCAGCATTTT. This translates into CAWSKGTGTNQPQHF.

V usage is TRBV6-1 and J usage is TRBJ1-2; possible D gene TRBD1, 6 bases. CDR3 length: 15 residues. Trimming shortened V by 6 bases and J by 7 bases, and 21 bases separated the two germline ends. Germline V lookup: CDR1 MNHNS, CDR2 SASEGT. The CDR3 sequence: CASRTTGSLGRGYTF. The CDR3 DNA reads TGTGCCAGCAGAACGACAGGCTCCCTAGGACGTGGCTACACCTTC.

V is TRBV5-1 and J is TRBJ2-1; 7 positions match TRBD2. CDR3 length: 14 residues. V was clipped by 0 bases and J by 9 bases; unmatched bases: 6. Germline values: CDR1 SGHRS, CDR2 YFSETQ. The CDR3 nucleotides are TGCGCCAGCAGCTTGGGCAGGGAGGGTGGTGAGCAGTTCTTC. It codes for CASSLGREGGEQFF.

V gene TRBV2 combines with J gene TRBJ1-6; D gene unclear. The CDR3 covers 12 residues. V lost 8 bases, J lost 9 bases, and 11 bases lay in between. Germline CDR1 SNHLY, CDR2 FYNNEI. CDR3 protein: CASRRTLSPLHF. CDR3 DNA sequence: TGTGCCAGCCGGAGAACACTTTCACCCCTCCACTTT.

The chain couples TRBV6-5 to TRBJ1-2, with 7 bases fitting TRBD1. Trimming took 0 bases from V and 4 from J; bases not matched to a gene: 5. The CDR3 totals 15 residues. The germline V gene encodes CDR1 MNHEY and CDR2 SVGAGI. DNA of the CDR3: TGTGCCAGCAGTTACTCTAGGGGACAGTCCTATGGCTACACCTTC. It encodes CASSYSRGQSYGYTF.

The chain combines TRBV10-3 with TRBJ2-7; 7 bases map to TRBD1. Germline lookup yields CDR1 ENHRY and CDR2 SYGVKD. With 3 bases clipped from V and 6 bases from J, the junction kept 2 bases outside the gene matches. The CDR3 is made up of 12 amino acids. The CDR3 coding sequence is TGTGCCATCAGTGACAGGGGGACCGAGCAGTACTTC. It codes for CAISDRGTEQYF.

About this clone: Other DNA sequences of this sample code for an identical CDR3. This rearrangement joins TRBV7-2 to TRBJ1-2, with TRBD1 matching 7 bases. CDR3 length: 13 amino acids. Germline values: CDR1 SGHTA, CDR2 FQGNSA. V shed 5 bases, J shed 3 bases, and the junction held 3 bases outside the gene matches. CDR3 sequence reads: CASSPDRDYGYTF. CDR3 sequence (DNA): TGTGCCAGCAGCCCCGACAGGGACTATGGCTACACCTTC.

This chain joins TRBV13 and TRBJ2-3; tentative D call: TRBD1 (6 bases). With 1 base removed from V and 4 bases from J, the gap between germline ends came to 6 bases. Germline V CDR1 and CDR2: PRHDT, FYEKMQ (reference sequence). The CDR3 covers 13 residues. The CDR3, as DNA: TGTGCCAGCAGCTTAGAGGGGGCAGATACGCAGTATTTT. It encodes CASSLEGADTQYF.

This chain links TRBV15 with TRBJ1-3, with 7 bases identical to TRBD1. After removal of 6 bases from V and 0 bases from J, the junction contained 5 bases not matched to a gene. The CDR3 covers 15 residues. Germline V gene lookup returns CDR1 LNHNV and CDR2 YYDKDF (reference sequence). The CDR3 here is CATRRGQTSGNTIYF. The CDR3 DNA follows: TGTGCCACCAGAAGGGGACAGACCTCTGGAAACACCATATATTTT.